These 7 T cell receptor beta chains originate from one sample sequenced in a study of shared clonotypes between healthy human individuals. Here immunoSEQ multiplex PCR was the method, and the copy in TCRdb shows in-frame clones only, minus some. The data show about 2.3 million clones, 80% to 95% seen once. Source material: naive CD4+ T cells from PBMCs. Subset given: CD45RA+ positively selected. The source of these receptors is a man aged 18 to 29 in good health. Some clones in this sample may be carry-over from other donors' samples.

The chain employs TRBV27 and TRBJ2-5; 11 bases match TRBD2. V lost 3 bases to trimming and J lost 5 bases; unmatched junction nucleotides: 5. CDR1 and CDR2 (germline): MNHEY, SMNVEV (reference sequence). The CDR3 consists of 15 residues. CDR3 amino acids: CASSFTASGGETQYF. CDR3 bases: TGTGCCAGCAGTTTTACGGCTAGCGGGGGGGAGACCCAGTACTTC.

This clone was found once. The chain couples TRBV28 to TRBJ1-2; D uncertain. The CDR3 extends over 11 amino acids. The germline V gene has CDR1 MDHEN and CDR2 SYDVKM. Deletions cut 5 bases from V and 6 bases from J, with 7 bases between. The CDR3 is CASSPNHGYTF. For the CDR3, the DNA is TGTGCCAGCAGTCCCAACCATGGCTACACCTTC.

The rearrangement joins TRBV20-1 to TRBJ2-4; no firm D call. The germline CDR1 and CDR2 sequences are DFQATT and SNEGSKA (reference sequence). With 2 bases removed from V and 8 bases from J, the gap between germline ends came to 7 bases. This CDR3 is 11 amino acids long. CDR3 residues: CSARPEDIQYF. The CDR3 coding sequence is TGCAGTGCTAGACCTGAGGACATTCAGTACTTC.

The J gene is TRBJ1-4, the V gene TRBV5-6; the D is unclear. The CDR3 has 13 amino acids. The germline V and J ends were trimmed by 2 bases and 5 bases, with 7 bases remaining between them. Per germline, CDR1 SGHDT and CDR2 YYEEEE. CDR3 bases: TGTGCCAGCAGCTTCAACTTAAATGAAAAACTGTTTTTT. Its protein is CASSFNLNEKLFF.

A single count supports this clone. The chain uses TRBV4-1 and TRBJ2-7; D gene ambiguous. The V and J ends lost 0 bases and 3 bases respectively, with 6 bases between them. Germline V lookup: CDR1 MGHRA, CDR2 YSYEKL. CDR3 length: 13 amino acids. CDR3 nucleotide sequence: TGCGCCAGCAGCCAAGACACATTCTACGAGCAGTACTTC. Translation: CASSQDTFYEQYF.

The chain couples TRBV9 to TRBJ2-1, with 9 bases identical to TRBD2. Germline CDR1 SGDLS, CDR2 YYNGEE. This CDR3 contains 15 residues. The V segment lost 2 bases and the J segment 9 bases; nucleotides outside the gene matches: 9. CDR3 sequence (DNA): TGTGCCAGCAGCGTGAGCGGGAGGCCCGAGGGTGAGCAGTTCTTC. Encoded protein: CASSVSGRPEGEQFF.

The chain recombines TRBV6-5 with TRBJ1-5; perhaps TRBD1 as D (5 bases). The CDR3 has 13 residues. Trimming cost V 4 bases and J 7 bases, with 11 bases left between them. Germline V gives CDR1 MNHEY, CDR2 SVGAGI. The CDR3 DNA sequence: TGTGCCAGCAGTTCCGTGGGGGTCCAGCCCCAGCATTTT. Translated, it gives CASSSVGVQPQHF.